The text below deals with one T cell receptor (beta chain). Its antigen is not yet known. Base qualities are missing; no much larger clone stands one base away. Library creation used the immunoSEQ multiplex PCR assay. The multiplex PCR relied on a mix of 60 forward primers for TCR Vbeta segments and 13 reverse primers for TCR Jbeta segments. A multiplex PCR assay on genomic DNA amplified the CDR3 region of rearranged TCR beta genes. The amplified TCR beta libraries were sequenced on the Illumina HiSeq System as 87-base-pair reads. Concerning the study's data processing: A later analysis tallied roughly 78 million unique TCR beta chains across the approximately 670 repertoires, and around 9.9 million of those chains were shared by two or more donors. To remove PCR and sequencing errors, raw reads were error-corrected and collapsed into unique sequences using a nearest-neighbor algorithm that merged closely related sequences. To assign V, D and J gene segments, CDR3 sequences were aligned to IMGT reference sequences. For a sequence to be retained, a match of at least six nucleotides was required to both a V gene segment and a J gene segment. Rearrangements were classified as productive when the CDR3 lacked stop codons and remained in frame with V and J, and all other rearrangements were classified as non-productive. CDR3 was defined by IMGT convention, running from the second conserved V-encoded cysteine to the conserved J-encoded phenylalanine. The earlier analysis of about 610 of the donors excluded any sequence lacking an unambiguous match to a single V gene segment. In an earlier analysis of some 590 of the donors, a V segment was called functional when productive rearrangements were above 56.7%, and segregating when the standard deviation between donors exceeded 5%. To diagnose cytomegalovirus status from the catalog of TCR beta chain sequences, a statistical classification framework was built. In a later analysis, TCR nucleotide sequences were compared against IMGT/GENE-DB human TR gene sequences so that V and J genes could be assigned. In a later analysis, CDR3 sequences and most-parsimonious VDJ recombination scenarios were assigned using the TCRdist pipeline. In a later analysis, each TCR beta chain was defined by its CDR3 amino acid sequence together with its V-gene family, and reads lacking a unique V-gene family were excluded. In a later analysis, 550 to 650 highly shared, low-generation-probability nucleotide sequences were removed to address suspected cross-contamination and a sequencing artifact. In a later analysis, a clonal expansion index for each public chain was calculated from normalized within-repertoire ranks of inferred template counts. In a later analysis, generation probabilities were computed using a VDJ recombination model fitted to out-of-frame rearrangements, and the results were checked against IGoR. A later analysis scored TCR-TCR, TCR-HLA and TCR-CMV co-occurrence with hypergeometric tests, applying a repertoire-size bias correction to TCR pairs. False discovery rates were estimated in a later analysis by permuting HLA or CMV assignments 20 times. In a later analysis, co-occurring TCRs were grouped using DBSCAN, with TCRdist sequence similarity added in when clustering inside HLA-allele-positive subsets. Co-occurrence clustering excluded repertoires with fewer than 30,000 or more than 120,000 public chains, plus five with anomalous nucleotide sharing. TCRdb obtained this table from immuneACCESS and retained in-frame rearrangements with V and J assigned. These tables miss some clones; where compared with another copy, unresolved V genes account for less than half of the shortfall, and the remainder is unexplained. V, J and clone size reflect that table, while D and trimming were determined from the DNA. The sample yields about 64,000 clones; roughly 73% were counted once. Of the sample, more than 5% falls within the top ten clones.

The cohort comprised around 700 healthy bone marrow donors. At the time of sampling, every cohort member was nominally healthy, though immune exposures that went unrecorded were likely present. The donor tested CMV seropositive and was one of the 289 seropositive cohort members. Each donor provided a peripheral blood sample, and peripheral blood mononuclear cells were used for TCR beta sequencing. Genomic DNA extraction from the blood cell samples was performed with the Qiagen DNeasy Blood Extraction Kit. These data are taken from a study of cytomegalovirus exposure and HLA in healthy donors (TCRdb year 2017). Some background on the complete study: An earlier analysis of fewer than 750 of the donors reported approximately 300 Gb of sequence data and some 110 million unique TCR beta sequences obtained from about 170 million T cells. All discovery cohort repertoires had been generated using a single sequencing platform. An early release covering 550 to 650 HLA-typed donors comprised roughly 300 gigabases of sequencing data and roughly 85 million unique TCR sequences. A later genetic analysis used genome-wide SNP genotypes for about 65% of the 666 donors, treating that subset as a discovery cohort. Along with the roughly 700-subject first cohort, a separate validation cohort of over a hundred different subjects was used. Rather than drawing on any new phenotypic data, the later analysis identified candidate immune exposures from TCR beta sequences and the way those sequences occurred across donors. The study aimed to test whether signatures of past pathogen exposure could be identified by cataloging public T cell receptors. Because of strong linkage in the cohort, five DR-DQ haplotypes were treated as single units for association and clustering. Of the roughly 400 genotyped donors, more than 75% were placed in the genetic ancestry cluster associated with self-reported Caucasian donors. A later analysis re-analyzed previously published TCR beta repertoires from approximately 700 donors and added high-resolution HLA genotyping to study TCR occurrence patterns. Typing coverage varied by locus: about 629-640 donors for A, B, C, DRB1 and DQB1; around 560 for DQA1; about 590 for DPA1; approximately 470 for DPB1. The study used immunosequencing to profile the T cell repertoires of 600 to 850 subjects and linked those repertoires to cytomegalovirus serostatus. HLA typing included class I and class II loci at four-digit resolution. To predict cytomegalovirus infection status, the study brought together high-throughput TCR immunosequencing, statistical association of individual TCRs with disease status, and machine learning. An earlier analysis of roughly 600 of the donors used high-throughput TCR beta sequencing to judge whether each TCR beta V gene segment behaved as functional or pseudogenic. Alongside the repertoire data, information on donor age, sex, ethnicity and CMV serostatus was compiled. Across about 380 genotyped donors of the cohort, an average of roughly 200,000 unique TCR beta nucleotide sequences per donor were sequenced, and roughly a sixth of those sequences were non-productive. Overall study outcomes, separate from this receptor: According to a later genetic analysis, donors in an Asian-associated ancestry cluster had fewer N-insertions in productive TCRs than the approximately 630-donor mean. In a later analysis, HLA-associated TCR beta chains were found to be more clonally expanded and to have lower generation probabilities than equally common non-associated chains. In a later analysis, 15,000 to 20,000 TCR beta sequences were associated with specific HLA alleles at a false discovery rate of 0.05. It was suggested by the authors that the approach could potentially be generalized to other disease states and immunological phenotypes. Correlated functional status among segregating V segments might be attributable to linkage disequilibrium, but an unknown experimental factor could not be ruled out. According to a later analysis, parvovirus B19, influenza, CMV and Epstein-Barr virus appeared linked to several top co-occurrence clusters. In a later genetic analysis, a missense DCLRE1C variant was associated with V-gene and J-gene trimming of TCR beta chains, and the association was replicated in an independent cohort. While some public TCRs were present in many individuals, most TCR sequences turned up only very rarely across donors. The study gave a list of roughly 150 TCR beta chains associated with cytomegalovirus. A cluster of highly shared sequence variants was judged likely to be a technical artifact of the sequencing pipeline. Sequencing depth was assumed to be roughly uniform across donors in the presence/absence analyses, though that assumption may not hold. A further reported finding was that TCR beta sequences accurately predicted the HLA-A and HLA-B alleles for most subjects in the first cohort. In a later analysis, the rate of TCR association differed among HLA loci, with DRB1 alleles having the most associated TCRs and HLA-C alleles having the fewest. Immune exposure information for the cohort was limited to CMV serostatus. Because some donors lacked HLA typing at each locus, the association tests relied only on the typed subset. Assigning TCR associations to individual alleles was difficult when HLA alleles, especially DR and DQ, strongly co-occurred. In both the original and validation cohorts, the classifier was reported to diagnose cytomegalovirus status with high specificity and sensitivity. In this cohort, only TCR beta chains were sequenced, and detectable features were limited by the absence of alpha or paired-chain data. A later analysis found that most CMV-associated TCR beta chains appeared HLA-restricted, with HLA associations seemingly driven largely by CMV exposure. Some 15 rarely observed V segments, including chromosome 9 orphons, were excluded from the earlier analysis of a few hundred of the donors because counts were too low. Three of the identified cytomegalovirus-associated TCR beta chains were confirmed in vitro to be specific for cytomegalovirus antigens. Broadly in line with IMGT annotations, most TCR beta V segments showed up in productive rearrangements about 90% or about 30% of the time in an earlier analysis of several hundred of the donors.

The origin of this receptor is a male donor in good health and CMV-seropositive. Material for sequencing was PBMCs.

The CDR3 region reads CASSSSKAGNGYGYTF. The DNA reads TGTGCCAGCAGCTCCTCGAAAGCAGGGAATGGCTATGGCTACACCTTC. The sequence joins TRBV11-2 to TRBJ1-2; the D segment could be TRBD1, given 5 matching bases. Cut back by 4 bases and 4 bases, the V and J ends lie 19 bases apart. Via the germline V gene, CDR1 is SGHAT and CDR2 FQNNGV. The CDR3 covers 16 residues, taking in both the cysteine and the phenylalanine. The kept DNA is CDR3 alone, 48 bases in frame from the first base.